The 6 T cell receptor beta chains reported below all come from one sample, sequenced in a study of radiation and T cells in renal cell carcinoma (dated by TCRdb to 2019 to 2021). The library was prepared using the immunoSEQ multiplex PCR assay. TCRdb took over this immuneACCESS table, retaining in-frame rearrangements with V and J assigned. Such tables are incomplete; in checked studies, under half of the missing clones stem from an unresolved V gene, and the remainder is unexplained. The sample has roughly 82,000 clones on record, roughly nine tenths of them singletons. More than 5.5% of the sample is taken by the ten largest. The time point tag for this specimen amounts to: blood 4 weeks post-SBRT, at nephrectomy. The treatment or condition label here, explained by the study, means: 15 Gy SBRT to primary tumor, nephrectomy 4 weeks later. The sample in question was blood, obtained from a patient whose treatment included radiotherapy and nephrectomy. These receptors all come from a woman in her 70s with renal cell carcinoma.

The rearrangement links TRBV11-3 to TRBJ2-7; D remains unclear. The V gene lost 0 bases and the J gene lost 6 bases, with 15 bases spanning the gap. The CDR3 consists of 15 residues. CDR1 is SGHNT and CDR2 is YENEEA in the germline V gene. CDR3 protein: CASSLDLSRVPEQYF. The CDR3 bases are TGTGCCAGCAGCTTAGATCTAAGTAGAGTACCCGAGCAGTACTTC.

CDR3 in DNA: TGTGCCAGCAGCTTAGCGGGGGGTATCGACGAGCAGTACTTC. Translated: CASSLAGGIDEQYF. The rearrangement links TRBV7-3 to TRBJ2-7; 8 bases are a match to TRBD2. V gave up 2 bases and J gave up 5 bases; unmatched junction bases: 5. Germline CDR1 reads SGHTA; CDR2 reads FQGTGA. The CDR3 loop spans 14 amino acids.

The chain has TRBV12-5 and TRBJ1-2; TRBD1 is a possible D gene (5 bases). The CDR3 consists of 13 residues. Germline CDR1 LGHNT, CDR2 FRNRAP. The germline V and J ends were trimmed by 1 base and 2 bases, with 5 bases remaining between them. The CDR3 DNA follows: TGTGCTAGTGGTTTGGGACAGAACTATGGCTACACCTTC. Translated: CASGLGQNYGYTF.

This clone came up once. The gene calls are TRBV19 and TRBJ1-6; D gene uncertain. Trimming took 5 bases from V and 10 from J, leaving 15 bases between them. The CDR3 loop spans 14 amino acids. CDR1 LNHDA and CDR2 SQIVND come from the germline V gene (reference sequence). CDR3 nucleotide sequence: TGTGCCAGTAGTCCAAGCCTCACTCAATCACCCCTCCACTTT. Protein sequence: CASSPSLTQSPLHF.

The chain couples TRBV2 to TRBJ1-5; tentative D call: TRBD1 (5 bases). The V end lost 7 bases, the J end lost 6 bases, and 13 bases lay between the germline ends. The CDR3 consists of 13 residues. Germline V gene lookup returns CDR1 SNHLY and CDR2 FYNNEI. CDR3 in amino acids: CASTDIRIQPQHF. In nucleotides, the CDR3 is TGTGCCAGCACGGACATCCGAATTCAGCCCCAGCATTTT.

The CDR3, as DNA: TGTGCCAGCAGTCCCTCAGGGGTTTCTGGGGCCAACGTCCTGACTTTC. It encodes CASSPSGVSGANVLTF. The V gene is TRBV6-4, the J gene TRBJ2-6; D possibly corresponds to TRBD1 (6 bases). The V gene lost 5 bases and the J gene lost 1 base, with 12 bases spanning the gap. The CDR3 length is 16 residues. CDR1 and CDR2 from the germline V gene are MRHNA and SNTAGT.